This TCR beta chain was sequenced in a study of cytomegalovirus exposure and HLA in healthy donors. The protocol was immunoSEQ multiplex PCR, while the TCRdb copy is restricted to in-frame clones and leaves out a portion. The sample lists 280,000 or so clones; approximately 87% were seen once. Per the germline V gene, CDR1 is LNHNV and CDR2 is YYDKDF (reference sequence). V shed 3 bases and J 3 bases; nucleotides not matched to a gene: 7. The CDR3 has 15 residues. V is TRBV15 and J is TRBJ2-7; 8 bases match TRBD1. The sequenced sample consisted of PBMCs. The clonotype was recovered from a woman aged 18-29 years in good health and CMV-seronegative. CDR3 in amino acids: CATSRRAGGLYEQYF. CDR3 sequence (DNA): TGTGCCACCAGCAGGCGGGCAGGGGGCCTCTACGAGCAGTACTTC.